This TCR beta chain was sequenced during a study of T cell responses to AZD1222 COVID-19 vaccine. Measured with immunoSEQ multiplex PCR; TCRdb has only the in-frame clones, and not every one. The table lists about 200,000 clones, roughly nine tenths of them singletons. This clone was counted once. Sample: peripheral blood, taken 28 days after the second AZD1222 dose. This TCR derives from an adult who received the AZD1222 COVID-19 vaccine.

As DNA, the CDR3 is TGCGCCAGCAGCTACCGGGACATGGAGTATTTT. It codes for CASSYRDMEYF. The rearrangement joins TRBV5-1 to TRBJ1-3; TRBD1 might be the D (6 bases). V lost 3 bases and J lost 16, with 14 bases in between. CDR1 is SGHRS, CDR2 YFSETQ, per germline. This CDR3 has 11 residues.